Listed below are T cell receptor beta chains from one sample, sequenced in a study of glioma-infiltrating T cells. TCRdb ran MiXCR on the multiplex PCR reads and lists one entry per CDR3 protein. The sample includes fewer than 500,000 distinct CDR3 sequences, about 40% of them seen just once. Specimen: glioma tissue, nonneoplastic brain tissue, or PBMCs (not recorded which). Source of these receptors: a human donor with low-grade glioma or glioblastoma, undergoing nonglioma brain surgery, or in good health (not recorded which). Both conserved end residues are part of each CDR3. The D gene is left open where the match is weak. Some rows mark clone size as missing; the rest say once, few, many or name a class of expanded clone.

TRBJ2-3 | TRBV15 | many | NA | TGTGCCACCAGCCGACCGGGAGCAGATACGCAGTATTTT | CATSRPGADTQYF
TRBJ2-3 | TRBV7-6 | NA | TRBD2 | TGTGCCAGCAGCTTAGCCCACGGGCTAGCGGGAGGAGATACGCAGTATTTT | CASSLAHGLAGGDTQYF
TRBJ2-5 | TRBV10-2 | NA | NA | TGTGCCACCAGTGCTCGCGGCAGCCAAGAGACCCAGTACTTC | CATSARGSQETQYF
TRBJ2-7 | TRBV29-1 | NA | NA | TGCAGCGCTGGGAGACTGGCGCACGAGCAGTACTTC | CSAGRLAHEQYF
TRBJ1-2 | TRBV10-3 | NA | TRBD1 | TGTGCCATCAGTGAGTCGACGACAGGGGATCGCTATGGCTACACCTTC | CAISESTTGDRYGYTF
TRBJ2-1 | TRBV15 | many | TRBD2 | TGTGCCACCAGCAGAGATGCGGGACTAGCGGGCGGCGAGCAGTTCTTC | CATSRDAGLAGGEQFF
TRBJ1-5 | TRBV27 | many | NA | TGTGCCAGCAGTTTGGGAAGGAATCAGCCCCAGCATTTT | CASSLGRNQPQHF
TRBJ2-2 | TRBV19 | NA | NA | TGTGCCAGTAGTCGGGACCCCCGGGGCGGGGAGCTGTTTTTC | CASSRDPRGGELFF
TRBJ2-1 | TRBV6-1 | many | TRBD2 | TGTGCCAGCAGTGCTACTAGCGGGAGTTTCTATGAGCAGTTCTTC | CASSATSGSFYEQFF
TRBJ2-1 | TRBV6-2/TRBV6-3 | many | TRBD2 | TGTGCCAGCAGTCCAATTTTACCGGGACTAGGGGAATACAATGAGCAGTTCTTC | CASSPILPGLGEYNEQFF
TRBJ1-4 | TRBV4-2 | NA | NA | TGTGCCAGCAGCCAAGATCGGGGCGCAAATGAAAAACTGTTTTTT | CASSQDRGANEKLFF
TRBJ2-7 | TRBV4-2 | few | TRBD2 | TGTGCCAGCAGTCCCGCTAGCGGGGTCTACGAGCAGTACTTC | CASSPASGVYEQYF
TRBJ2-1 | TRBV4-3 | NA | NA | TGCGCCAGCGGCCGCGGACCCTCCAGCTCCTACAATGAGCAGTTCTTC | CASGRGPSSSYNEQFF
TRBJ1-2 | TRBV12-3/TRBV12-4 | NA | NA | TGTGCCATCAGTGAGTCGGGCAGGTTCAATGTCTACCATGGCTACACCTTC | CAISESGRFNVYHGYTF
TRBJ2-3 | TRBV7-3 | NA | NA | TGTGCCAGCAGCTTAAGTATGGGAGGTTCTGATATGCAGTATTTT | CASSLSMGGSDMQYF
TRBJ1-5 | TRBV6-2/TRBV6-3 | NA | NA | TGTGCCAGCAGTTCTGCGGCCGGGCAGCCCCAGCATTTT | CASSSAAGQPQHF
TRBJ2-5 | TRBV20-1 | NA | NA | TGCAGTGCTAGAGTTGACCCCTGGGAAGAGACCCAGCACTTC | CSARVDPWEETQHF
TRBJ1-1 | TRBV20-1 | NA | TRBD1 | TGCATTGCTCTCAGGGGGGTAAACACTGAAGCTTTCTTT | CIALRGVNTEAFF
TRBJ2-7 | TRBV19 | few | TRBD2 | TGTGCCAGTAGTATTGGAGTAGCGGGCCCCTACGAGCAGTACTTC | CASSIGVAGPYEQYF
TRBJ1-5 | TRBV4-1 | NA | NA | TGCGCCAGCAGCCAAGGGATAGGGGGCAATCAGCCCCAGCATTTT | CASSQGIGGNQPQHF
TRBJ2-3 | TRBV19 | NA | NA | TGTGCCAGTAGTATTCAGGGCACAGATACGCAGTATTTT | CASSIQGTDTQYF
TRBJ2-7 | TRBV2 | many | NA | TGTGCCAGCAGCGTCGACACCGGCGAGCAGTACTTC | CASSVDTGEQYF
TRBJ2-4 | TRBV4-2 | NA | NA | TGTGCCAGCAGCCAAGACCTAGCACTCCAAAACATTCAGTACTTC | CASSQDLALQNIQYF
TRBJ2-7 | TRBV4-1 | few | TRBD2 | TGCGCCAGCAGCCAAGATTCGGGACTACTCTCCTACGAGCAGTACTTC | CASSQDSGLLSYEQYF
TRBJ2-1 | TRBV12-3/TRBV12-4 | NA | TRBD1 | TGTGCCAGCAGCAAGGGACAGCCGCCCTCCTACAATGAGCAGTTCTTC | CASSKGQPPSYNEQFF
TRBJ2-1 | TRBV7-3 | NA | TRBD2 | TGTGCCAGCAGCTATGCGCCGGGACTAAGGGATAATGAGCAGTTCTTC | CASSYAPGLRDNEQFF
TRBJ2-7 | TRBV6-1 | many | TRBD2 | TGTGCCAGCAGCCCCCTCGCGGGAGGGCCTCTCGAGCAGTACTTC | CASSPLAGGPLEQYF
TRBJ2-5 | TRBV7-9 | NA | NA | TGTGCCAGCAGCTTAGGTCCGAGTTCCGGCAAAGAGACCCAGTACTTC | CASSLGPSSGKETQYF